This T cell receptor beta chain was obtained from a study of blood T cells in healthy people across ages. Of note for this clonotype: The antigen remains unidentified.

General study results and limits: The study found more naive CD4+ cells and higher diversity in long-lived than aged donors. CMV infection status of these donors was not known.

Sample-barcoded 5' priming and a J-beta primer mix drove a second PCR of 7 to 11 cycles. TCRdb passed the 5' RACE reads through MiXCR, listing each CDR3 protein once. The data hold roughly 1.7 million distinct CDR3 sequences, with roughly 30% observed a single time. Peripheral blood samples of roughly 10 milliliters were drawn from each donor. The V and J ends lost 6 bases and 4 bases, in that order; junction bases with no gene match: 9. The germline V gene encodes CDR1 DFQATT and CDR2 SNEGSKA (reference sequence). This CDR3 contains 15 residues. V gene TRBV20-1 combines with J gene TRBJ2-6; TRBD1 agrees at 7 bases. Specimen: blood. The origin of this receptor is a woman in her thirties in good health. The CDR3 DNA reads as TGCAGTGCAATCGACAGGGCGGAAGGGGCCAACGTCCTGACTTTC. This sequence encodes CSAIDRAEGANVLTF.